This is a list of T cell receptor beta chains from one sample in a study of metastatic and nonmetastatic thyroid tumors. TCRdb reprocessed the PCR reads using MiXCR. Seen here are roughly 30,000 clones, over 15% observed once, and the top ten hold 6.9%. The specimen was blood. These TCRs come from a female donor with papillary thyroid cancer or a benign thyroid nodule (not recorded which). Some clones in this sample may be carry-over from other donors' samples. CDR3s include the opening cysteine and the closing phenylalanine or tryptophan. D genes are given only for firm matches. Clone size is shown for a subset of rows, as once, few, many or a class of expanded clone.

TRBV12-3/TRBV12-4,TRBJ2-7,-,TRBD1,TGTGCCAGCAGTGCCACTCACAGGGGAAGCTCCTACGAGCAGTACTTC,CASSATHRGSSYEQYF
TRBV5-4,TRBJ1-1,many,TRBD1,TGTGCCAGCAGCTTCTCAGGGGGAGGCGCTTTCTTT,CASSFSGGGAFF
TRBV6-2/TRBV6-3,TRBJ2-1,medium-sized,-,TGTGCCAGCTTATCGCGGGACGGTTACAATGAGCAGTTCTTC,CASLSRDGYNEQFF
TRBV20-1,TRBJ2-7,-,-,TGCAGTGCTAGTGCCAGGGCGGGAACCTACGAGCAGTACTTC,CSASARAGTYEQYF
TRBV5-1,TRBJ2-5,-,-,TGCGCCAGCAGCCGGGCAGGGGAGGCCGGAGAGACCCAGTACTTC,CASSRAGEAGETQYF
TRBV5-1,TRBJ2-5,many,TRBD2,TGCGCCAGCAGCTTGGGCACTAGCGGGAGGGCCATAGAGACCCAGTACTTC,CASSLGTSGRAIETQYF
TRBV29-1,TRBJ2-5,many,TRBD2,TGCAGCGTTGGTGATAGCGGGGAGACCCAGTACTTC,CSVGDSGETQYF
TRBV7-6,TRBJ2-3,many,TRBD1,TGTGCCAGCAGTTCTACAGGGGCCACGGCAGATACGCAGTATTTT,CASSSTGATADTQYF
TRBV6-1,TRBJ1-5,many,TRBD1,TGTGCCAGCAGCCGAGGACAGGGTAATCAGCCCCAGCATTTT,CASSRGQGNQPQHF
TRBV28,TRBJ2-7,few,TRBD2,TGTGCCAGCAGTTTATTGCTAGCGGGAGCCCTCAAGAGCTACGAGCAGTACTTC,CASSLLLAGALKSYEQYF
TRBV10-3,TRBJ2-1,many,-,TGTACCATCAGTGAGTCGAACTCCTACAATGAGCAGTTCTTC,CTISESNSYNEQFF
TRBV29-1,TRBJ2-7,few,TRBD1,TGCAGCGCAGGGACAGGGGGCGAGCAGTACTTC,CSAGTGGEQYF
TRBV2,TRBJ2-3,many,-,TGTGCCAGCAGAGACAGGGACTGGGTTAGGACAGATACGCAGTATTTT,CASRDRDWVRTDTQYF
TRBV6-4,TRBJ2-3,many,TRBD2,TGTGCCAGCAGTGACTCACTAGCGGGAGGAGATACGCAGTATTTT,CASSDSLAGGDTQYF
TRBV27,TRBJ2-5,medium-sized,-,TGTGCCAGCAGTAAAGGGCAGACCCAGTACTTC,CASSKGQTQYF
TRBV6-5,TRBJ1-1,-,-,TGTGCCAGCAGTTACCGGGAAGGGACTGAAGCTTTCTTT,CASSYREGTEAFF
TRBV20-1,TRBJ1-1,many,-,TGCAGTGCTAGAGTCCCCAGGGGGAACACTGAAGCTTTCTTT,CSARVPRGNTEAFF
TRBV7-2,TRBJ2-2,many,TRBD2,TGTGCCAGCAGGCTAGCGGCTAACACCGGGGAGCTGTTTTTT,CASRLAANTGELFF
TRBV10-1,TRBJ1-6,many,-,TGCGCCAGCAGTGAATCACGGACGAATTCACCCCTCCACTTT,CASSESRTNSPLHF
TRBV2,TRBJ2-7,medium-sized,-,TGTGCCAGCACAGTCGCAAGGGGTACCTACGAGCAGTACTTC,CASTVARGTYEQYF
TRBV5-1,TRBJ1-2,many,-,TGCGCCAGCAGCTTGGGTCTCTTGGGAGACTATGGCTACACCTTC,CASSLGLLGDYGYTF
TRBV28,TRBJ2-3,many,TRBD2,TGTGCCAGCAGTGCCGGGGGGAGAAGCACAGATACGCAGTATTTT,CASSAGGRSTDTQYF
TRBV4-2,TRBJ2-1,many,TRBD1,TGTGCCAGCAGCCAAGGAGCAGGGGGAGTGGATGAGCAGTTCTTC,CASSQGAGGVDEQFF
TRBV6-1,TRBJ2-3,many,-,TGTGCCAGCAGGACCGGGATAAGCACAGATACGCAGTATTTT,CASRTGISTDTQYF
TRBV19,TRBJ2-7,-,TRBD1,TGTGCCAGTAGTGTGACAGGGGTGTCCTACGAGCATTACTTC,CASSVTGVSYEHYF
TRBV2,TRBJ1-5,many,TRBD1,TGTGCCAGCAAAACCGGGACAGGGGTAAGTCAGCCCCAGCATTTT,CASKTGTGVSQPQHF
TRBV6-1,TRBJ2-6,many,-,TGTGCCAGCACGCACTCTGGGGCCAACGTCCTGACTTTC,CASTHSGANVLTF
TRBV6-4,TRBJ2-1,many,TRBD2,TGTGCCAGCTCTCTAGCGGACGGCTCCTACAATGAGCAGTTCTTC,CASSLADGSYNEQFF
TRBV4-1,TRBJ2-7,-,-,TGCGCCAGCAGCCAAGGAGGTACCCCCTACGAGCAGTACTTC,CASSQGGTPYEQYF
TRBV10-3,TRBJ1-6,many,-,TGTGCCATCAGTGAGACCGGTGGAAGGGATTATAATTCACCCCTCCACTTT,CAISETGGRDYNSPLHF
TRBV20-1,TRBJ1-2,many,-,TGCAGTGCGTCACTGCAGGGTGCAGTTAACTATGGCTACACCTTC,CSASLQGAVNYGYTF
TRBV27,TRBJ1-5,many,-,TGTGCCAGCAGTTTAATGGGCAATCAGCCCCAGCATTTT,CASSLMGNQPQHF
TRBV5-1,TRBJ1-1,many,-,TGCGCCAGCAGCTTGGGGGGTGGCACTGAAGCTTTCTTT,CASSLGGGTEAFF
TRBV11-2,TRBJ1-2,many,TRBD1,TGTGCCAGCAGCCAACAGGGGGCGAACTATGGCTACACCTTC,CASSQQGANYGYTF
TRBV12-5,TRBJ2-1,many,TRBD1,TGTGCTAGTGGTTTGGGATTAGGACAGGGGGCCCACAATGAGCAGTTCTTC,CASGLGLGQGAHNEQFF
TRBV3-1,TRBJ2-7,many,-,TGTGCCAGCAGTCGGACAACTCAGGGGGGGCAGTACTTC,CASSRTTQGGQYF